This entry lists 31 T cell receptor beta chains sequenced from one sample in a study of blood T cells in healthy people across ages. A second roughly 6 to 11 cycle PCR used barcoded and J-beta primers. MiXCR was run by TCRdb on the 5' RACE reads, yielding one entry per CDR3 protein. The data contain about a million distinct CDR3 sequences, roughly 51% of them singletons. Sample: blood. The receptors stem from an older woman in good health.

V and J are TRBV11-2 and TRBJ2-7, with unresolved D. Germline-derived CDR1 and CDR2 are SGHAT and FQNNGV. The CDR3 runs 15 residues. V gave up 0 bases and J gave up 1 base, with 10 bases separating them. The CDR3, as DNA: TGTGCCAGCAGCTTAGATCCGGACGGTTCCTACGAGCAGTACTTC. Residues: CASSLDPDGSYEQYF.

This clonotype was recorded a few times. The V call is TRBV27, the J call TRBJ2-7; the match to TRBD2 covers 8 bases. Germline V gene lookup returns CDR1 MNHEY and CDR2 SMNVEV (reference sequence). V shed 5 bases, J shed 4 bases, and the junction held 10 bases outside the gene matches. The CDR3 totals 15 residues. The DNA of the CDR3 is TGTGCCAGCAGTCCCATCCCCCGGGAGGGTTACGAGCAGTACTTC. Translation: CASSPIPREGYEQYF.

This clonotype occurred a few times. This chain links TRBV4-1 with TRBJ2-7, with TRBD2 matching 8 bases. CDR1 and CDR2 from the germline V gene are MGHRA and YSYEKL. Trimming cost V 3 bases and J 0 bases; bases outside gene matches: 13. The CDR3 is made up of 18 amino acids. CDR3 residues: CASSQGAVSGISSYEQYF. The DNA of the CDR3 is TGCGCCAGCAGCCAGGGGGCTGTTAGCGGGATCAGCTCCTACGAGCAGTACTTC.

The chain recombines TRBV5-1 with TRBJ1-4; 7 bases map to TRBD1. V trimming: 4 bases; J trimming: 7 bases; junction bases outside the gene matches: 10. CDR1 and CDR2 (germline): SGHRS, YFSETQ. The length of the CDR3 is 15 residues. CDR3 coding DNA: TGCGCCAGCAGCACCGAAGGGGGCTTGGGTGAAAAACTGTTTTTT. Translated: CASSTEGGLGEKLFF.

The rearrangement uses TRBV28 and TRBJ2-5; TRBD2 aligns across 10 bases. The J call may not be correct, given that the DNA end is closer to TRBJ2-7. The CDR3 runs to 17 residues. Germline CDR1 is MDHEN and CDR2 is SYDVKM. The CDR3 loop is CASSFPTRTSGNYEQYF. The DNA for the CDR3 is TGTGCCAGCAGTTTCCCGACCCGGACTAGCGGAAACTACGAGCAGTACTTC.

This clonotype was observed once. The V and J genes are TRBV6-2 or TRBV6-3 and TRBJ2-5, with 12 positions matching TRBD2. Germline CDR1 is MNHEY and CDR2 is SVGEGT. J gave up 4 bases and V 2 bases, and 2 bases lay outside the gene matches. The CDR3 spans 15 residues. For the CDR3, the DNA is TGTGCCAGCAGTTACCCGGGACTAGCGGGAGAGACCCAGTACTTC. Its translation: CASSYPGLAGETQYF.

This chain connects TRBV2 to TRBJ2-2; TRBD1 is a possible D gene (6 bases). Deletions cut 4 bases from V and 5 bases from J, with 14 bases between. Germline assignment: CDR1 SNHLY and CDR2 FYNNEI. This CDR3 is 15 amino acids long. Here the CDR3 DNA reads TGTGCCAGCAGTGCCGGGACACTTACTACCGGGGAGCTGTTTTTT. Residues: CASSAGTLTTGELFF.

This clonotype turned up a few times. The chain recombines TRBV10-3 with TRBJ2-7; 10 positions match TRBD1. Trimming took 6 bases from V and 0 from J; bases not matched to a gene: 14. The CDR3 runs 18 residues. CDR1 ENHRY and CDR2 SYGVKD come from the germline V gene. CDR3 amino acids: CAISAKKGTGEISYEQYF. CDR3 nucleotide sequence: TGTGCCATCAGCGCAAAAAAAGGGACAGGGGAAATCTCCTACGAGCAGTACTTC.

The table lists this clonotype with a few counts. The rearrangement links TRBV2 to TRBJ2-5; D unclear. The V end lost 4 bases, the J end lost 7 bases, and 10 bases lay between the germline ends. Germline V CDR1 and CDR2: SNHLY, FYNNEI. The CDR3 is made up of 12 amino acids. In DNA, the CDR3 is TGTGCCAGCAGTGCCCCTCCAGGGACCCAGTACTTC. Translating gives CASSAPPGTQYF.

This chain connects TRBV4-2 to TRBJ2-1, with TRBD2 matching 10 bases. Germline values: CDR1 LGHNA, CDR2 YNFKEQ. The CDR3 is made up of 16 amino acids. J gave up 6 bases and V 0 bases, and 5 bases lay outside the gene matches. The CDR3 loop reads CASSQEVGLAANEQFF. Written as DNA, the CDR3 is TGTGCCAGCAGCCAAGAGGTCGGACTAGCGGCCAATGAGCAGTTCTTC.

This clonotype was seen more than once but under ten times. The V call is TRBV12-3 or TRBV12-4, the J call TRBJ2-7; TRBD1 might be the D (5 bases). This CDR3 is 13 amino acids long. V was cut by 3 bases and J by 2 bases, with 8 bases left in between. The CDR3 region has the DNA TGTGCCAGCAGTTTGTACAGGACCTACGAGCAGTACTTC. This gives the protein CASSLYRTYEQYF.

The chain joins TRBV29-1 to TRBJ1-1; unclear D gene. Per the germline V gene, CDR1 is SQVTM and CDR2 is ANQGSEA. The ends were cut back, 7 bases at V and 0 bases at J, with 12 bases in the middle. This CDR3 has 13 amino acids. The CDR3 sequence is CSGGRTLNTEAFF. For the CDR3, the DNA is TGCAGCGGAGGCAGAACGCTGAACACTGAAGCTTTCTTT.

This clonotype was recorded only once. This chain links TRBV20-1 with TRBJ2-1, with 12 bases aligning to TRBD2. V shed 5 bases, J shed 0 bases, and the junction held 5 bases outside the gene matches. The length of the CDR3 is 16 residues. Germline V gene sequence: CDR1 DFQATT, CDR2 SNEGSKA (reference sequence). The CDR3 region is CSAHGTSGLSYNEQFF. The CDR3 coding sequence is TGCAGTGCTCATGGGACTAGCGGGCTCTCCTACAATGAGCAGTTCTTC.

A note on this clonotype: At one of its ends the junction is not consistent with the germline gene, which may arise from a read error. The genes are TRBV4-3 and TRBJ1-2; D call uncertain. Germline V gene lookup returns CDR1 LGHNA and CDR2 YSLEER. This CDR3 contains 14 residues. CDR3 DNA sequence: TGCGCCGGCAGCCAAGTAGCGAGTTCCTATGGCTACACCTTC. Translation gives CAGSQVASSYGYTF.

This clonotype turned up a few times. The chain recombines TRBV3-1 with TRBJ2-1, with D perhaps being TRBD1 or TRBD2 (6 bases each). This CDR3 is built from 15 residues. Trimming stripped 1 base from V and 10 bases from J, with 17 bases between. Germline V gives CDR1 LGHDT, CDR2 YNNKEL (reference sequence). DNA of the CDR3: TGTGCCAGCAGCCAAGTGTCGGGGGCGGATCGCGAGCAGTTCTTC. Its translation: CASSQVSGADREQFF.

This clonotype was detected a few times. The gene calls are TRBV27 and TRBJ1-5; D gene unclear. This CDR3 has 13 residues. Germline CDR1 reads MNHEY; CDR2 reads SMNVEV (reference sequence). V gave up 4 bases and J gave up 7 bases, with 11 bases separating them. The CDR3 sequence: CASSSRENQPQHF. CDR3 bases: TGTGCCAGCAGTTCAAGGGAGAACCAGCCCCAGCATTTT.

This clonotype has only a few counts. This rearrangement joins TRBV11-1 to TRBJ2-3, with D perhaps given as TRBD1 or TRBD2 (6 bases each). The V gene lost 5 bases and the J gene lost 2 bases, with 23 bases spanning the gap. Germline loops: CDR1 SGHAT, CDR2 FQDESV (reference sequence). There are 18 residues in the CDR3. The CDR3 DNA sequence: TGTGCCAGCAGCAAGCCCCCGGGGGCAGGAAGCTTCACAGATACGCAGTATTTT. Protein sequence: CASSKPPGAGSFTDTQYF.

This clonotype was counted between two and nine times. This rearrangement joins TRBV5-6 to TRBJ2-7, with D perhaps TRBD1 (5 bases). The V and J ends lost 1 base and 2 bases respectively, with 10 bases between them. The germline V gene encodes CDR1 SGHDT and CDR2 YYEEEE. CDR3 length: 14 residues. CDR3: CASSLTGLPYEQYF. DNA of the CDR3: TGTGCCAGCAGCTTGACAGGTTTACCCTACGAGCAGTACTTC.

The V and J genes are TRBV20-1 and TRBJ2-3; 8 bases are a match to TRBD2. The CDR3 has 19 amino acids. The junction had 15 bases not matched to a gene; V was cut back by 1 base and J by 0 bases. Germline CDR1 reads DFQATT; CDR2 reads SNEGSKA (reference sequence). CDR3 coding DNA: TGCAGTGCTAGAGTTAGCGGGATCTCGTACGACCCAAGCACAGATACGCAGTATTTT. This translates into CSARVSGISYDPSTDTQYF.

The gene calls are TRBV20-1 and TRBJ2-6, with a possible D match to TRBD2 (6 bases). Germline V CDR1 and CDR2: DFQATT, SNEGSKA (reference sequence). CDR3 length equals 17 residues. The V end lost 6 bases, the J end lost 0 bases, and 18 bases lay between the germline ends. CDR3 amino acids: CSAVGGTPRSGANVLTF. The CDR3 DNA reads as TGCAGTGCCGTCGGAGGGACCCCCCGCTCTGGGGCCAACGTCCTGACTTTC.

CDR3: CASSSGGLPYEQYF. In DNA, the CDR3 is TGTGCCAGCAGCTCCGGGGGGTTACCCTACGAGCAGTACTTC. The chain is built from TRBV6-5 and TRBJ2-7; 7 bases line up with TRBD2. CDR1 MNHEY and CDR2 SVGAGI come from the germline V gene. The V segment lost 6 bases and the J segment 2 bases; nucleotides outside the gene matches: 7. The CDR3 has 14 amino acids.

This clonotype has just a few counts. This chain uses TRBV28 with TRBJ2-7; 8 bases map to TRBD2. J was trimmed by 6 bases and V by 3 bases; bases with no gene match: 7. The CDR3 has 14 residues. CDR1 is MDHEN and CDR2 is SYDVKM in the germline V gene. CDR3 coding DNA: TGTGCCAGCAGTTTCCCGGGAGGGCCTCTCGAGCAGTACTTC. This translates into CASSFPGGPLEQYF.

The chain links TRBV12-3 or TRBV12-4 to TRBJ2-4; 7 bases agree with TRBD1. The tail of the sequence fits TRBJ2-7 better, so the J call may be wrong. The CDR3 is 13 residues long. The CDR3 sequence: CASSLRGRSEQYF. CDR3 nucleotides: TGTGCCAGCAGTTTGAGGGGGCGAAGCGAGCAGTACTTC.

V and J are TRBV7-2 and TRBJ2-6; no definite D call. CDR1 and CDR2 (germline): SGHTA, FQGNSA. V lost 6 bases and J lost 1, with 7 bases in between. The CDR3 spans 14 residues. CDR3 in amino acids: CASSRQSGANVLTF. The CDR3, as DNA: TGTGCCAGCAGTAGGCAGTCTGGGGCCAACGTCCTGACTTTC.

This chain uses TRBV29-1 with TRBJ2-5; D is uncertain. From germline, CDR1 is SQVTM and CDR2 ANQGSEA. V was trimmed by 7 bases and J by 5 bases, leaving 11 bases between them. The CDR3 runs 11 residues. The DNA of the CDR3 is TGCAGCGCCTACTTTCGGGAGACCCAGTACTTC. As protein: CSAYFRETQYF.

The V and J genes are TRBV5-6 and TRBJ2-1; TRBD2 aligns across 10 bases. Germline V CDR1 and CDR2: SGHDT, YYEEEE. Trimming removed 5 bases from V and 2 bases from J; junction bases left unmatched: 7. The CDR3 covers 16 residues. The CDR3 nucleotides read TGTGCCAGCAGGGGGATAGCGGGGGGCCCCTACAATGAGCAGTTCTTC. Its translation is CASRGIAGGPYNEQFF. Supplemented by reference TRBV5-6 and TRBJ2-1, the full variable domain reads DAGVTQSPTHLIKTRGQQVTLRCSPKSGHDTVSWYQQALGQGPQFIFQYYEEEERQRGNFPDRFSGHQFPNYSSELNVNALLLGDSALYLCASRGIAGGPYNEQFFGPGTRLTVL.

This clonotype has ten or more counts. The J gene is TRBJ2-3, the V gene TRBV25-1; D remains unclear. Germline V gene lookup returns CDR1 MGHDK and CDR2 SYGVNS. V was trimmed by 3 bases and J by 4 bases, leaving 8 bases between them. The CDR3 sequence is 13 residues long. CDR3 residues: CASSDRVADTQYF. The CDR3, as DNA: TGTGCCAGCAGTGATAGGGTGGCAGATACGCAGTATTTT.

With respect to this clonotype: A junction end diverges from the germline sequence, so it may reflect a read error. The DNA for the CDR3 is TGTGCCAGCAGCCCCCGGGACAGCTACGATGAGCAGTTCTTC. It encodes CASSPRDSYDEQFF. The chain couples TRBV7-9 to TRBJ2-1; 7 bases fit TRBD1. This CDR3 comprises 14 residues. The germline gives CDR1 SEHNR, CDR2 FQNEAQ (reference sequence).

This clonotype came up a few times. The rearrangement links TRBV11-2 to TRBJ2-7; 13 nucleotides line up with TRBD2. After removal of 4 bases from V and 7 bases from J, the junction contained 10 bases not matched to a gene. The CDR3 consists of 16 residues. The germline gives CDR1 SGHAT, CDR2 FQNNGV. The CDR3 reads CASSSGTSGITWEQYF. CDR3 sequence (DNA): TGTGCCAGCAGCTCCGGGACTAGCGGGATTACTTGGGAGCAGTACTTC.

This clonotype has a handful of counts. The V call is TRBV27, the J call TRBJ2-3, with TRBD2 matching 9 bases. The CDR3 runs to 15 residues. Germline CDR1 MNHEY, CDR2 SMNVEV (reference sequence). V dropped 3 bases and J dropped 6; count of bases not matched to a gene: 7. The CDR3 loop reads CASSLGGRASDTQYF. The CDR3 region has the DNA TGTGCCAGCAGTTTGGGCGGGAGGGCCTCGGATACGCAGTATTTT.

The J gene is TRBJ2-3, the V gene TRBV7-9, with no clear D. V was trimmed by 5 bases and J by 2 bases, leaving 8 bases between them. Germline CDR1 reads SEHNR; CDR2 reads FQNEAQ (reference sequence). There are 13 residues in the CDR3. The CDR3 bases are TGTGCCAGCAGCCCCGAATTCACAGATACGCAGTATTTT. Its protein is CASSPEFTDTQYF.